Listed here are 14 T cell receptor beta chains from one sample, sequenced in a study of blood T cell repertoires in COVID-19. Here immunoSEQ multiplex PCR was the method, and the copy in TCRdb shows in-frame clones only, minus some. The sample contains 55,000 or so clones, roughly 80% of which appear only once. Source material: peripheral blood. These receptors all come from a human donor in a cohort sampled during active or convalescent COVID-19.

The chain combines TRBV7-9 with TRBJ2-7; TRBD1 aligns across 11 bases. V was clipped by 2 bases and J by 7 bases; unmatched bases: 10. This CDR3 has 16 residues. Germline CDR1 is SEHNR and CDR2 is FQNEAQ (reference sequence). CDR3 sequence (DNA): TGTGCCAGCAGCTTAAATGTAGGACAGGGGGCGCAAGAGCAGTACTTC. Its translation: CASSLNVGQGAQEQYF.

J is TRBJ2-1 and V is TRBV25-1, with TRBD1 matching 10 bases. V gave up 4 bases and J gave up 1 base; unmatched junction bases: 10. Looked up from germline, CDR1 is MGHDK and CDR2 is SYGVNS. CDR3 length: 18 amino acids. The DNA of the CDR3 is TGTGCCAGCAGTGGTGAACCGGGACAGGGGCAATCCTACAATGAGCAGTTCTTC. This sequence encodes CASSGEPGQGQSYNEQFF.

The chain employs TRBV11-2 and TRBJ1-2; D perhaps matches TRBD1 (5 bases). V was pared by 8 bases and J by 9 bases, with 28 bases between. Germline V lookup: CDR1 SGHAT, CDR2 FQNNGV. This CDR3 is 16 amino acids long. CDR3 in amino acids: CASRPGLPSLRYSYTF. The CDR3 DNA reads TGTGCCAGCCGCCCGGGACTGCCGTCATTACGGTATAGCTACACCTTC.

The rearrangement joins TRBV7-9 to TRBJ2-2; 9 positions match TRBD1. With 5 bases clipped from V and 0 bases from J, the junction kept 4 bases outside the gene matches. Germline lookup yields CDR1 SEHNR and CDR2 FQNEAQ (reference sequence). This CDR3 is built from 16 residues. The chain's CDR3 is CASSTRTGANTGELFF. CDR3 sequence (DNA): TGTGCCAGCAGCACCCGGACAGGGGCGAACACCGGGGAGCTGTTTTTT.

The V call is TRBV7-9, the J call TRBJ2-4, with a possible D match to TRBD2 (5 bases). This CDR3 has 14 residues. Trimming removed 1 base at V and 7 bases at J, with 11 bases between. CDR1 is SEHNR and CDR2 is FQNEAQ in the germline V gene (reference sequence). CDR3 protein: CASSLDGPGNIQYF. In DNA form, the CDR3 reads TGTGCCAGCAGCTTAGATGGGCCGGGGAACATTCAGTACTTC.

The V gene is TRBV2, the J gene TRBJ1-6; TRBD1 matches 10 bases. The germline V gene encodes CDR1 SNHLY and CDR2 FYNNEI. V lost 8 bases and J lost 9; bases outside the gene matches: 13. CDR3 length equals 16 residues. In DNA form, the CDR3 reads TGTGCCAGCGGGGGACAGGGGCGAAGTTGGCGTTCACCCCTCCACTTT. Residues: CASGGQGRSWRSPLHF.

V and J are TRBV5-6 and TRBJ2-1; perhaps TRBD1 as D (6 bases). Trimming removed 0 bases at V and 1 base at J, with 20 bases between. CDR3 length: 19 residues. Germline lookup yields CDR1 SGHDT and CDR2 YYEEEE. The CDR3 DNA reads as TGTGCCAGCAGCTTGGGGAGCAGGGGACCCCCTAGGTCCTACAATGAGCAGTTCTTC. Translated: CASSLGSRGPPRSYNEQFF.

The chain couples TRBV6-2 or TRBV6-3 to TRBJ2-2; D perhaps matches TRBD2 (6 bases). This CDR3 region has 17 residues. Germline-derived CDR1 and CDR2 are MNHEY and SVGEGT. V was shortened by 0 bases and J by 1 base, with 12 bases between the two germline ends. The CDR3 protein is CASSYSQGDLNTGELFF. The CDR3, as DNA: TGTGCCAGCAGTTACTCCCAAGGGGACTTGAACACCGGGGAGCTGTTTTTT.

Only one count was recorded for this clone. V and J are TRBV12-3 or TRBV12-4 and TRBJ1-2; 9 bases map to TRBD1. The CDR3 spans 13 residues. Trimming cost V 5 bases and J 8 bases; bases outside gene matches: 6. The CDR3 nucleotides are TGTGCCAGCAGTGTGGACAGGGGTAGGGGCTACACCTTC. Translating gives CASSVDRGRGYTF.

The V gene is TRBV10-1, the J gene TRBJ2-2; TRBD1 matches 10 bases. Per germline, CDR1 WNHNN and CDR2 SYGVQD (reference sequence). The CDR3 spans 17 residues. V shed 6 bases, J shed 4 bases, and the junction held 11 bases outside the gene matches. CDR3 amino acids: CASSPPRDRGATGELFF. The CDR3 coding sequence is TGCGCCAGCAGCCCGCCCCGGGACAGGGGTGCCACCGGGGAGCTGTTTTTT.

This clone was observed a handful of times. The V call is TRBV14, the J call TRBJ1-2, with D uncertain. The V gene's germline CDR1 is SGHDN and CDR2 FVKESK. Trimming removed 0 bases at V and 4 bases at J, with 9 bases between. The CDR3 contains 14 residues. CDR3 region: CASSQEAQTYGYTF. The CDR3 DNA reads TGTGCCAGCAGCCAAGAAGCCCAAACCTATGGCTACACCTTC.

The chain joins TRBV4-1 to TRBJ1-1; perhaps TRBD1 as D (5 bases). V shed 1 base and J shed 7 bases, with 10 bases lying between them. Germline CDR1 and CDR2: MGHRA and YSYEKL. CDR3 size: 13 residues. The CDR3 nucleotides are TGCGCCAGCAGCCAAGGACAGACCCATGAAGCTTTCTTT. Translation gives CASSQGQTHEAFF.

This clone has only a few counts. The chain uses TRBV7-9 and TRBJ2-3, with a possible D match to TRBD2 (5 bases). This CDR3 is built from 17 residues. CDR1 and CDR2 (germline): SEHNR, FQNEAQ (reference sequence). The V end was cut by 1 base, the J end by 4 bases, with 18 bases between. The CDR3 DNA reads TGTGCCAGCAGCTTAGGACGGCGGGCCCCTGTGTCAGATACGCAGTATTTT. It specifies CASSLGRRAPVSDTQYF.

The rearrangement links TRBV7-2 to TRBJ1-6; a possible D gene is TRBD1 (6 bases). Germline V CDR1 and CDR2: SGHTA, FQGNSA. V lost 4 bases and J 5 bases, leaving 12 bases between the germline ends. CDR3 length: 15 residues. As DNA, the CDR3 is TGTGCCAGCAGCTCACAGGGCGGCCATAATTCACCCCTCCACTTT. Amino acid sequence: CASSSQGGHNSPLHF.